Below are 19 T cell receptor beta chains sequenced from a single sample in a study of cytomegalovirus exposure and HLA in healthy donors. PCR was performed using 60 Vbeta and 13 Jbeta primers. Produced via immunoSEQ multiplex PCR; TCRdb's table is partial and in-frame only. The sample yields about 150,000 clones, more than 75% seen once. Specimen: PBMCs. The receptor source for this set is a man aged 25 to 40 in good health and CMV-seropositive.

The chain carries TRBV13 and TRBJ1-6; possible D gene TRBD1, 5 bases. Germline CDR1 is PRHDT and CDR2 is FYEKMQ (reference sequence). The CDR3 extends over 14 amino acids. V was cut by 5 bases and J by 7 bases, with 12 bases left in between. DNA of the CDR3: TGTGCCAGCAGCGTGAAGGGGAACAATTCACCCCTCCACTTT. It specifies CASSVKGNNSPLHF. Variable domain in full (rest from reference TRBV13 and TRBJ1-6): AAGVIQSPRHLIKEKRETATLKCYPIPRHDTVYWYQQGPGQDPQFLISFYEKMQSDKGSIPDRFSAQQFSDYHSELNMSSLELGDSALYFCASSVKGNNSPLHFGNGTRLTVT.

The chain is built from TRBV19 and TRBJ1-2; D is unclear. Between the trimmed V and J ends, which lost 9 bases and 1 base, there was a span of 12 bases. The CDR3 covers 13 residues. Germline loops: CDR1 LNHDA, CDR2 SQIVND (reference sequence). This chain's CDR3 is CASGREGNYGYTF. The CDR3, as DNA: TGTGCCAGCGGGAGAGAGGGTAACTATGGCTACACCTTC.

The genes are TRBV29-1 and TRBJ2-7, with 7 bases matching TRBD1. Germline CDR1 is SQVTM and CDR2 is ANQGSEA. This CDR3 contains 14 residues. V shed 6 bases and J 7 bases; nucleotides not matched to a gene: 15. CDR3 nucleotides: TGCAGCGTGACTACAGGGGCTAGATCGGGGGAGCAGTACTTC. Translation gives CSVTTGARSGEQYF.

This chain links TRBV29-1 with TRBJ1-2; 8 bases line up with TRBD1. CDR1 is SQVTM and CDR2 is ANQGSEA in the germline V gene. Trimming at V came to 5 bases and at J to 3 bases, leaving 2 bases not matched to a gene. This CDR3 spans 12 amino acids. The CDR3 DNA sequence: TGCAGCGTTTCGACAGGGGACTATGGCTACACCTTC. Encoded protein: CSVSTGDYGYTF.

The genes are TRBV28 and TRBJ1-3; 10 positions match TRBD1. V was clipped by 8 bases and J by 4 bases; unmatched bases: 2. The germline CDR1 and CDR2 sequences are MDHEN and SYDVKM. The CDR3 is made up of 13 amino acids. The chain's CDR3 is CASRGQGGNTIYF. The CDR3 DNA sequence: TGTGCCAGCCGGGGACAGGGGGGAAACACCATATATTTT.

The chain joins TRBV11-2 to TRBJ2-7, with 8 bases aligning to TRBD2. V was pared by 3 bases and J by 3 bases, with 7 bases of the junction left unmatched. CDR3 length: 15 residues. Germline V gives CDR1 SGHAT, CDR2 FQNNGV. This chain's CDR3 is CASSLSSSGYYEQYF. The CDR3 nucleotides are TGTGCCAGCAGCTTGTCGTCTAGCGGGTACTACGAGCAGTACTTC.

The CDR3 loop is CASSTPQGHGSGNTIYF. The CDR3, as DNA: TGTGCCAGCAGCACCCCACAGGGACATGGTTCTGGAAACACCATATATTTT. V usage is TRBV5-6 and J usage is TRBJ1-3, with D perhaps TRBD1 (6 bases). Germline V gene data show CDR1 as SGHDT and CDR2 as YYEEEE. V was cut by 4 bases and J by 1 base, with 18 bases left in between. The CDR3 is 17 residues long.

J is TRBJ2-3 and V is TRBV27; tentative D call: TRBD2 (5 bases). This CDR3 is built from 15 residues. Germline V CDR1 and CDR2: MNHEY, SMNVEV (reference sequence). V was cut by 2 bases and J by 4 bases, with 13 bases left in between. In DNA, the CDR3 is TGTGCCAGCAGTTTAAAGAGCCTAGCTGCAGATACGCAGTATTTT. Amino acids: CASSLKSLAADTQYF.

The chain carries TRBV28 and TRBJ1-5; 10 nucleotides agree with TRBD1. Germline-derived CDR1 and CDR2 are MDHEN and SYDVKM. Trimming at V came to 5 bases and at J to 2 bases, leaving 3 bases not matched to a gene. The CDR3 runs 15 residues. CDR3 region: CASSTGTGGNQPQHF. The CDR3 DNA sequence: TGTGCCAGCAGTACCGGGACAGGGGGCAATCAGCCCCAGCATTTT.

The J gene is TRBJ2-7, the V gene TRBV7-9; 12 bases match TRBD1. Germline V gene data show CDR1 as SEHNR and CDR2 as FQNEAQ (reference sequence). This CDR3 has 16 residues. Trimming at V came to 0 bases and at J to 5 bases, leaving 5 bases not matched to a gene. CDR3 DNA sequence: TGTGCCAGCAGCTTAGCGGCGGGACAGGGGGCCCACGAGCAGTACTTC. Its translation: CASSLAAGQGAHEQYF.

The gene calls are TRBV15 and TRBJ1-5; D possibly corresponds to TRBD1 (6 bases). This CDR3 contains 12 residues. The germline gives CDR1 LNHNV, CDR2 YYDKDF (reference sequence). V was pared by 3 bases and J by 12 bases, with 12 bases between. CDR3 sequence (DNA): TGTGCCACCAGCAGCAACAGGGACCTCCAGCATTTT. Amino acids: CATSSNRDLQHF. The full variable domain, with the rest looked up from reference TRBV15 and TRBJ1-5, is DAMVIQNPRYQVTQFGKPVTLSCSQTLNHNVMYWYQQKSSQAPKLLFHYYDKDFNNEADTPDNFQSRRPNTSFCFLDIRSPGLGDTAMYLCATSSNRDLQHFGDGTRLSIL.

The rearrangement joins TRBV14 to TRBJ2-7; 8 positions match TRBD2. Looked up from germline, CDR1 is SGHDN and CDR2 is FVKESK. Trimming took 3 bases from V and 3 from J; bases not matched to a gene: 4. There are 14 residues in the CDR3. For the CDR3, the DNA is TGTGCCAGCAGCCACACGGGGGGGTTCTACGAGCAGTACTTC. Translation: CASSHTGGFYEQYF.

The CDR3 here is CASSEGGEGYGYTF. CDR3 DNA sequence: TGTGCCAGCAGTGAAGGGGGGGAGGGCTATGGCTACACCTTC. The gene calls are TRBV2 and TRBJ1-2; perhaps TRBD1 as D (5 bases). V dropped 1 base and J dropped 4 bases, with 10 bases sitting between them. The CDR3 runs to 14 residues. Germline V gene lookup returns CDR1 SNHLY and CDR2 FYNNEI.

This rearrangement joins TRBV10-3 to TRBJ2-2, with a weak D call TRBD2 (5 bases). Germline CDR1 and CDR2: ENHRY and SYGVKD. The CDR3 contains 14 residues. V was cut by 7 bases and J by 3 bases, with 12 bases left in between. The CDR3 reads CAITREWDTGELFF. The CDR3 DNA reads TGTGCCATCACCCGGGAATGGGACACCGGGGAGCTGTTTTTT.

The chain recombines TRBV7-2 with TRBJ1-1, with unresolved D. This CDR3 spans 11 amino acids. CDR1 and CDR2 (germline): SGHTA, FQGNSA. Between the trimmed V and J ends, which lost 6 bases and 5 bases, there was a span of 7 bases. The CDR3 region has the DNA TGTGCCAGCAGGCCACAAACTGAAGCTTTCTTT. This codes for CASRPQTEAFF. Based on the CDR3 plus reference TRBV7-2 and TRBJ1-1, the full variable domain is GAGVSQSPSNKVTEKGKDVELRCDPISGHTALYWYRQSLGQGLEFLIYFQGNSAPDKSGLPSDRFSAERTGGSVSTLTIQRTQQEDSAVYLCASRPQTEAFFGQGTRLTVV.

The chain carries TRBV5-6 and TRBJ1-2, with TRBD1 identical over 7 bases. V lost 4 bases and J lost 3; bases outside the gene matches: 3. CDR1 and CDR2 from the germline V gene are SGHDT and YYEEEE. The CDR3 extends over 13 amino acids. The CDR3 sequence: CASSRDSDYGYTF. In DNA form, the CDR3 reads TGTGCCAGCAGCCGGGACAGTGACTATGGCTACACCTTC.

V and J are TRBV9 and TRBJ1-6; 10 nucleotides line up with TRBD1. V lost 4 bases to trimming and J lost 9 bases; unmatched junction nucleotides: 7. The CDR3 extends over 15 amino acids. The V gene's germline CDR1 is SGDLS and CDR2 YYNGEE. The CDR3 nucleotides are TGTGCCAGCAGCCCGGCCGGGACAGGGGTTTCACCCCTCCACTTT. It yields the protein CASSPAGTGVSPLHF.

The rearrangement links TRBV27 to TRBJ2-1, with 10 bases lining up with TRBD1. V lost 4 bases to trimming and J lost 8 bases; unmatched junction nucleotides: 8. Germline V lookup: CDR1 MNHEY, CDR2 SMNVEV (reference sequence). This CDR3 has 15 residues. The CDR3 loop is CASSWGQGTVDEQFF. The CDR3 DNA reads TGTGCCAGCAGTTGGGGACAGGGGACGGTGGATGAGCAGTTCTTC.

This chain links TRBV6-1 with TRBJ1-6; a weak D match, TRBD1 (6 bases). Trimming took off 2 bases at V and 5 bases at J, with 10 bases between the two ends. This CDR3 has 15 residues. Per germline, CDR1 MNHNS and CDR2 SASEGT. Written as DNA, the CDR3 is TGTGCCAGCAGTGAACGAGGGGGAGATAATTCACCCCTCCACTTT. Translation: CASSERGGDNSPLHF.